This T cell receptor (beta chain) originates from a study of long-term antiretroviral therapy in people with HIV. A word on this clone: Its target is not known.

An immunoSEQ assay, version v3.0, was performed at survey level. Sequenced by immunoSEQ multiplex PCR; TCRdb stores in-frame clones only, minus some. The sample lists 25,000 or so clones, about four fifths occurring once. Findings of the study overall: Regardless of time point, clones expanded before ART dominated the repertoire.

This receptor was taken from a man aged 18 to 29 with HIV. The sequencing here drew on unsorted PBMCs, taken 3 years after starting antiretroviral therapy.

CDR3 DNA: TGTGCCAGCAGTTACTCGAACACCTTGAACACTGAAGCTTTCTTT. Its translation: CASSYSNTLNTEAFF. The chain carries TRBV6-5 and TRBJ1-1, with D unclear. The CDR3 extends over 15 amino acids. CDR1 and CDR2 from the germline V gene are MNHEY and SVGAGI. V lost 0 bases and J lost 0, with 8 bases in between.